This T cell receptor (beta chain) was obtained from a study of T cell repertoires in cytomegalovirus infection. One entry per CDR3 protein, called by TCRdb with MiXCR from the reads. Here the sample spans approximately 190,000 distinct CDR3 sequences, nearly 9.5% being singletons. In its sample, this clonotype was seen many times. This TCR came from a human donor in good health (CMV status not recorded). Some clones in this sample may be carry-over from other donors' samples. The sequencing input was PBMCs.

The CDR3 bases are TGTGCCAGCAGCACCCGACTCTCCAGCAGAGAATCCTACAATGAGCAGTTCTTC. Translation: CASSTRLSSRESYNEQFF. The rearrangement joins TRBV7-2 to TRBJ2-1; D gene unclear. This CDR3 comprises 18 residues. The germline gives CDR1 SGHTA, CDR2 FQGNSA. V dropped 5 bases and J dropped 1 base, with 21 bases sitting between them.